The present entry profiles one T cell receptor (beta chain) with its context. Its target is unknown. Per germline, CDR1 SGHNT and CDR2 YENEEA. Losses at the gene ends were 6 bases for V and 5 bases for J; bases not matched to a gene: 4. The length of the CDR3 is 15 residues. The data belong to a study of glioma-infiltrating T cells after dendritic cell vaccination. Across the whole study: Patients received autologous tumor lysate-pulsed dendritic cell vaccination between about 2003 and 2012.

Notes on the study in general: No direct clonality-survival link was found; a diverse polyclonal response may matter. Complete blood and tumor specimen sets were limited to few patients.

The time point: after dendritic cell vaccination, including at tumor progression/relapse. All glioblastoma patients lacked an isocitrate dehydrogenase mutation. Some clones are missing from TCRdb's copy, which holds only in-frame ones; the method was immunoSEQ multiplex PCR. Among 65,000 to 80,000 clones listed, around 87% were seen once. Specimen: blood, collected after dendritic cell vaccination. The TCR was taken from a human donor with glioblastoma. This chain uses TRBV11-3 with TRBJ2-2; 12 nucleotides match TRBD2. DNA of the CDR3: TGTGCCAGCAGTCCTGGGACTAGCGGGACCGGGGAGCTGTTTTTT. It codes for CASSPGTSGTGELFF. The full variable domain, rest sourced from reference TRBV11-3 and TRBJ2-2, is EAGVVQSPRYKIIEKKQPVAFWCNPISGHNTLYWYLQNLGQGPELLIRYENEEAVDDSQLPKDRFSAERLKGVDSTLKIQPAELGDSAVYLCASSPGTSGTGELFFGEGSRLTVL.